The rows below give T cell receptor beta chains drawn from one sample of a study of control samples from healthy donors and cancer patients. The assay was immunoSEQ multiplex PCR, and TCRdb's table has in-frame clones only and misses some. This repertoire shows some 160,000 clones, 89% found once; its top ten account for more than 4%. Sequences were obtained from blood. These receptors were taken from a man in his thirties or forties in good health. CDR3s include the opening cysteine and the closing phenylalanine or tryptophan. Fields, in order: V gene, clone size, J gene, D gene, CDR3 DNA, CDR3 protein. A D gene is named only where the DNA matches it firmly. Only some rows state a clone size, as once, few, many or a class for expanded clones.

TRBV7-3	-	TRBJ2-1	TRBD2	TGTGCCAGCAGCCAGACCTTAGCGGGAGTGAGGAATGAGCAGTTCTTC	CASSQTLAGVRNEQFF
TRBV18	-	TRBJ2-2	-	TGTGCCAGCTCACCGGGACTTATAACGAACACCGGGGAGCTGTTTTTT	CASSPGLITNTGELFF
TRBV6-5	few	TRBJ2-5	TRBD2	TGTGCCAGCAGTTACGGGCTAGCGGGAGCGCAAGAGACCCAGTACTTC	CASSYGLAGAQETQYF
TRBV15	-	TRBJ2-1	TRBD2	TGTGCCACCTTGGGGGGACTAGCGGCCCAAACCCTTTACAATGAGCAGTTCTTC	CATLGGLAAQTLYNEQFF
TRBV9	-	TRBJ1-1	-	TGTGCCAGCAGCGTAGAGTCAGCAAACACTGAAGCTTTCTTT	CASSVESANTEAFF
TRBV7-9	-	TRBJ2-7	TRBD1	TGTGCCAGCAGCTTAGTAGGAACGGGACAGGGACACTACGAGCAGTACTTC	CASSLVGTGQGHYEQYF
TRBV6-5	-	TRBJ2-2	TRBD1	TGTGCCAGCAGGCGGGACAGGTATACCGGGGAGCTGTTTTTT	CASRRDRYTGELFF
TRBV28	-	TRBJ1-4	TRBD1	TGTGCCAGCAGTACGGGACAGGGGGTAACTAATGAAAAACTGTTTTTT	CASSTGQGVTNEKLFF
TRBV2	-	TRBJ1-1	-	TGTGCCAGCAGTGAAGCGCTAAAATTGGACACTGAAGCTTTCTTT	CASSEALKLDTEAFF
TRBV7-2	-	TRBJ1-3	-	TGTGCCAGCAGCTTAAAATCCACAGGGTCCCCTGGAAACACCATATATTTT	CASSLKSTGSPGNTIYF
TRBV6-5	once	TRBJ2-3	TRBD2	TGTGCCAGCAGTTACAAGGCGGGGGGCGTCAAAGATACGCAGTATTTT	CASSYKAGGVKDTQYF
TRBV7-2	-	TRBJ2-3	TRBD1	TGTGCCAGCAGCCCGAGCCGGGGACAGGGGGCCACAGATACGCAGTATTTT	CASSPSRGQGATDTQYF
TRBV6-5	-	TRBJ2-7	TRBD1	TGTGCCAGCAGTTACTCAGGACAGGGCTACGAGCAGTACTTC	CASSYSGQGYEQYF
TRBV7-3	-	TRBJ2-3	-	TGTGCCAGCAGCTTAAGTGGGACCTATGCAGATACGCAGTATTTT	CASSLSGTYADTQYF
TRBV7-2	-	TRBJ1-3	-	TGTGCCAGCAGCCGGGGGGATTCCAACACCATATATTTT	CASSRGDSNTIYF
TRBV29-1	-	TRBJ2-1	TRBD2	TGCAGCGCCGGCCCCCCGAGAGGAGCGGGGAGCTCCTACAATGAGCAGTTCTTC	CSAGPPRGAGSSYNEQFF
TRBV7-8	-	TRBJ2-5	-	TGTGCCAGCAGCGAGGACAGAGCCCAAGAGACCCAGTACTTC	CASSEDRAQETQYF
TRBV7-2	-	TRBJ2-3	-	TGTGCCAGCAGCCTTACTTGGACCGGTGCAGATACGCAGTATTTT	CASSLTWTGADTQYF
TRBV7-2	-	TRBJ2-2	TRBD2	TGTGCCAGCAGCGCCGGGACTAGCGGGATCGACGGGGAGCTGTTTTTT	CASSAGTSGIDGELFF
TRBV11-2	-	TRBJ2-3	TRBD2	TGTGCCAGCAGCCTCTTTTACGGACTAGAGGGAGATACGCAGTATTTT	CASSLFYGLEGDTQYF
TRBV19	-	TRBJ2-3	TRBD1	TGTGCCAGTAGCCCACAGGGGGCCGCAGGCGATACGCAGTATTTT	CASSPQGAAGDTQYF
TRBV6-5	-	TRBJ1-2	TRBD1	TGTGCCAGCAGTTACGACCAGGGGGCGTATGGCTACACCTTC	CASSYDQGAYGYTF
TRBV6-2/TRBV6-3	-	TRBJ1-5	-	TGTGCCAGCAGTCAGGTGGACAATCAGCCCCAGCATTTT	CASSQVDNQPQHF
TRBV4-3	once	TRBJ2-5	-	TGCGCCAGCAGCCAAGGGCCCCCGGGGATTGGGGAGACCCAGTACTTC	CASSQGPPGIGETQYF
TRBV7-2	-	TRBJ1-2	-	TGTGCCAGCAGCCCGCTCTTCACCAATATGGATGGCTACACCTTC	CASSPLFTNMDGYTF
TRBV14	-	TRBJ2-5	TRBD2	TGTGCCAGCAGCCAATCACTAGCGGGGGAGTACCAAGAGACCCAGTACTTC	CASSQSLAGEYQETQYF
TRBV4-1	once	TRBJ1-6	-	TGCGCCAGCAGCCAATCGATCCGGACGGACAATAATTCACCCCTCCACTTT	CASSQSIRTDNNSPLHF
TRBV4-3	-	TRBJ2-5	TRBD1	TGCGCCAGCAGCCATAGACTCGGACAGGGGGTATGGGAGACCCAGTACTTC	CASSHRLGQGVWETQYF
TRBV19	-	TRBJ2-2	TRBD2	TGTGCCAGTAGTACAGCACCTAGCGGAGTCCCCCGGGAGCTGTTTTTT	CASSTAPSGVPRELFF
TRBV3-1/TRBV3-2	-	TRBJ1-1	TRBD1	TGTGCCAGCAGCCAAGATCTTGGGCGAGGAAAGACAGGGGTCAACACTGAAGCTTTCTTT	CASSQDLGRGKTGVNTEAFF
TRBV29-1	-	TRBJ2-5	-	TGCAGCGTTGAACCAACGTCCGGGAGCACGATAGAGACCCAGTACTTC	CSVEPTSGSTIETQYF
TRBV19	-	TRBJ2-7	-	TGTGCCAGTAGTAGTGGGGACATTTCCTACGAGCAGTACTTC	CASSSGDISYEQYF
TRBV6-1	-	TRBJ2-7	-	TGTGCCAGCAGTGAAGCGCCGGCGAGCTCCTACGAGCAGTACTTC	CASSEAPASSYEQYF
TRBV14	-	TRBJ2-2	-	TGTGCCAGCAGCTGTCAAGGACTCCGAAACACCGGGGAGCTGTTTTTT	CASSCQGLRNTGELFF
TRBV6-5	-	TRBJ2-5	-	TGTGCCAGCAGTTACTTGGGGGAAGAGACCCAGTACTTC	CASSYLGEETQYF
TRBV7-6	few	TRBJ1-3	TRBD1	TGTGCCAGCAGCATAGACCAGGGGGCCGTCACCATATATTTT	CASSIDQGAVTIYF
TRBV27	-	TRBJ2-7	-	TGTGCCAGCAGTTTATCGCCGCAGCAGGGTGGTATTCTTCAGCAGTACTTC	CASSLSPQQGGILQQYF
TRBV7-8	-	TRBJ1-3	-	TGTGCCAGCAGCCCAGCAGTCTCTGGAAACACCATATATTTT	CASSPAVSGNTIYF
TRBV5-4	-	TRBJ1-1	-	TGTGCCAGCGCCCTCGGGGGGGCGCGAACTGAAGCTTTCTTT	CASALGGARTEAFF
TRBV5-5	-	TRBJ2-7	-	TGTGCCAGCAGCTTGGGGGGGCTTGGCTACGAGCAGTACTTC	CASSLGGLGYEQYF
TRBV4-3	-	TRBJ1-6	-	TGCGCCAGCAGCCAAGTTACAGGGTCGAATTCACCCCTCCACTTT	CASSQVTGSNSPLHF
TRBV2	once	TRBJ1-1	TRBD1	TGTGCCAGCAGGGACAGGGATGGCATGAACACTGAAGCTTTCTTT	CASRDRDGMNTEAFF
TRBV9	-	TRBJ2-2	-	TGTGCCAGCAGCCTCCGGAAGGACACCGGGGAGCTGTTTTTT	CASSLRKDTGELFF
TRBV19	-	TRBJ1-2	-	TGTGCCAGCAAACCACCCGATGGCTACACCTTC	CASKPPDGYTF
TRBV6-4	-	TRBJ1-2	-	TGTGCCAGCAGTGACCGGGAGGGCCATGGCTACACCTTC	CASSDREGHGYTF
TRBV2	-	TRBJ2-1	TRBD2	TGTGCCAGCAATTTTCTAGCGGCTAGCGGGGAGCAGTTCTTC	CASNFLAASGEQFF
TRBV7-9	-	TRBJ2-7	TRBD2	TGTGCCAGCAGGCCACTAGCGGGATCGTACGAGCAGTACTTC	CASRPLAGSYEQYF
TRBV6-2/TRBV6-3	-	TRBJ1-1	-	TGTGCCAGCAGTTACTCGATTGGGCATCGGAACACTGAAGCTTTCTTT	CASSYSIGHRNTEAFF
TRBV2	-	TRBJ1-2	TRBD1	TGTGCCAGCAGTGATAGTCCTATTCTAGACAGGGAGAGCTATGGCTACACCTTC	CASSDSPILDRESYGYTF
TRBV7-8	-	TRBJ1-6	-	TGTGCCAGCAGCCCCACCGGCTCCTATAATTCACCCCTCCACTTT	CASSPTGSYNSPLHF